These 24 T cell receptor beta chains originate from one sample sequenced in a study of human T cells and chemical hapten exposure. The time point here: pre-sensitization, week 0. Indicated treatment: therapeutic diphenylcyclopropenone sensitization with weekly scalp DPC. Total RNA was extracted from unfractionated whole blood. TCRdb used MiXCR to reprocess the RACE reads, holding one entry per CDR3 protein. The sample lists fewer than 45,000 distinct CDR3 sequences, over 9% occurring once. Sequencing used whole blood, obtained in connection with sensitization to the hapten diphenylcyclopropenone (DPC). Source of these receptors: a man over 45 with alopecia areata. Some clones in this sample may be carry-over from other donors' samples.

This clonotype was found many times. The rearrangement links TRBV29-1 to TRBJ2-5, with TRBD1 as a possible D gene (5 bases). Germline CDR1 reads SQVTM; CDR2 reads ANQGSEA. The V gene lost 3 bases and the J gene lost 3 bases, with 8 bases spanning the gap. The CDR3 extends over 12 amino acids. CDR3 protein: CSVDAREETQYF. CDR3 bases: TGCAGCGTTGATGCCAGGGAAGAGACCCAGTACTTC.

This clonotype occurred many times. The chain couples TRBV7-2 to TRBJ2-5; 8 bases map to TRBD2. From germline, CDR1 is SGHTA and CDR2 FQGNSA. This CDR3 has 12 amino acids. After removal of 6 bases from V and 3 bases from J, the junction contained 0 bases not matched to a gene. The CDR3 DNA follows: TGTGCCAGCAGTAGCGGGGAAGAGACCCAGTACTTC. Residues: CASSSGEETQYF.

This clonotype has at least ten counts. The chain is built from TRBV10-2 and TRBJ1-1, with D unresolved. Looked up from germline, CDR1 is WSHSY and CDR2 is SAAADI. CDR3 length: 15 amino acids. V gave up 6 bases and J gave up 0 bases, with 14 bases separating them. CDR3 sequence: CASSSGGRMNTEAFF. The CDR3 DNA reads as TGCGCCAGCAGCTCCGGTGGGCGGATGAACACTGAAGCTTTCTTT.

At least ten counts were recorded for this clonotype. The rearrangement uses TRBV7-6 and TRBJ2-7; 13 positions match TRBD2. Germline V gene sequence: CDR1 SGHVS, CDR2 FNYEAQ. V was pared by 3 bases and J by 4 bases, with 3 bases of the junction left unmatched. The CDR3 consists of 15 residues. The DNA for the CDR3 is TGTGCCAGCAGCTTGGGGACTAGCGGGACGTACGAGCAGTACTTC. It is translated as CASSLGTSGTYEQYF. The whole variable domain, remainder taken from reference TRBV7-6 and TRBJ2-7, is GAGVSQSPRYKVTKRGQDVALRCDPISGHVSLYWYRQALGQGPEFLTYFNYEAQQDKSGLPNDRFSAERPEGSISTLTIQRTEQRDSAMYRCASSLGTSGTYEQYFGPGTRLTVT.

This clonotype was detected ten times or more. The chain recombines TRBV20-1 with TRBJ2-2; TRBD2 aligns across 7 bases. CDR1 and CDR2 (germline): DFQATT, SNEGSKA (reference sequence). V shed 6 bases and J 6 bases; nucleotides not matched to a gene: 13. The CDR3 covers 15 residues. The CDR3 spells CSAQVTGGRAGELFF. CDR3 bases: TGCAGTGCCCAAGTAACGGGAGGAAGAGCCGGGGAGCTGTTTTTT.

This chain links TRBV30 with TRBJ2-7, with 9 bases that match TRBD1. V was clipped by 1 base and J by 6 bases; unmatched bases: 13. From germline, CDR1 is GTSNPN and CDR2 SVGIG (reference sequence). This CDR3 spans 16 amino acids. The CDR3 DNA follows: TGTGCCTGGAGTGGATTGCCGGGACAGGGTACAGGCGAGCAGTACTTC. Translation gives CAWSGLPGQGTGEQYF.

The chain uses TRBV6-2 or TRBV6-3 and TRBJ2-7; no definite D call. The CDR3 loop spans 12 amino acids. The germline V gene has CDR1 MNHEY and CDR2 SVGEGT. V was trimmed by 2 bases and J by 3 bases, leaving 5 bases between them. CDR3 DNA sequence: TGTGCCAGCAGTTACGTGAACTACGAGCAGTACTTC. Its translation is CASSYVNYEQYF.

V usage is TRBV28 and J usage is TRBJ2-3, with 8 bases identical to TRBD1. CDR3 length: 15 residues. Losses at the gene ends were 6 bases for V and 6 bases for J; bases not matched to a gene: 11. Per the germline V gene, CDR1 is MDHEN and CDR2 is SYDVKM. The CDR3 loop is CASSPTGATADTQYF. The CDR3 DNA reads TGTGCCAGCAGCCCGACAGGGGCCACGGCGGATACGCAGTATTTT.

The rearrangement joins TRBV29-1 to TRBJ2-1, with no clear D. The CDR3 runs to 11 residues. CDR1 is SQVTM and CDR2 is ANQGSEA in the germline V gene. Trimming removed 7 bases at V and 7 bases at J, with 11 bases between. The CDR3 bases are TGCAGCGGCGGAAAAATGAATGAGCAGTTCTTC. Protein product: CSGGKMNEQFF.

The V and J genes are TRBV5-5 and TRBJ1-6; unclear D gene. Germline values: CDR1 SGHKS, CDR2 YYEKEE (reference sequence). The CDR3 contains 14 residues. Trimming cost V 5 bases and J 10 bases, with 16 bases left between them. This chain's CDR3 is CASRTPGMESPLHF. In DNA form, the CDR3 reads TGTGCCAGCAGAACACCGGGAATGGAATCACCCCTCCACTTT.

The J gene is TRBJ1-2, the V gene TRBV19; 7 bases are shared with TRBD1. The CDR3 contains 14 residues. The V segment lost 3 bases and the J segment 7 bases; nucleotides outside the gene matches: 8. Germline V gene sequence: CDR1 LNHDA, CDR2 SQIVND (reference sequence). The DNA of the CDR3 is TGTGCCAGTAGTATCGTCGGAGGGGGCGTTGGCTACACCTTC. Translating it yields CASSIVGGGVGYTF.

The chain is built from TRBV7-3 and TRBJ2-3; maybe TRBD2 (6 bases). The CDR3 is made up of 14 amino acids. Trimming took 5 bases from V and 0 from J, leaving 9 bases between them. CDR1 and CDR2 (germline): SGHTA, FQGTGA. CDR3 nucleotides: TGTGCCAGCAGCGTTAGCGGAAGCACAGATACGCAGTATTTT. Translated: CASSVSGSTDTQYF.

This clonotype was picked up many times. The chain carries TRBV7-2 and TRBJ2-3, with D maybe TRBD2 (5 bases). CDR3 length: 15 amino acids. Trimming pared 1 base from V and 6 bases from J, leaving 14 bases between. CDR1 SGHTA and CDR2 FQGNSA come from the germline V gene. This CDR3 is CASSLGLPSSDTQYF. CDR3 nucleotide sequence: TGTGCCAGCAGCTTAGGACTACCCAGTTCGGATACGCAGTATTTT.

This clonotype was recorded many times. The chain couples TRBV3-1 to TRBJ1-2; the D is unclear. Germline-derived CDR1 and CDR2 are LGHDT and YNNKEL (reference sequence). The CDR3 contains 11 residues. Trimming stripped 1 base from V and 9 bases from J, with 6 bases between. The DNA of the CDR3 is TGTGCCAGCAGCCAAGTAAGCAGCTACACCTTC. Encoded protein: CASSQVSSYTF.

The gene calls are TRBV20-1 and TRBJ2-1; TRBD2 matches 10 bases. The CDR3 is 15 residues long. With 3 bases clipped from V and 3 bases from J, the junction kept 5 bases outside the gene matches. CDR1 is DFQATT and CDR2 is SNEGSKA in the germline V gene (reference sequence). The CDR3 here is CSARRAGGLYNEQFF. DNA for the CDR3: TGCAGTGCTAGGAGAGCGGGAGGGCTCTACAATGAGCAGTTCTTC.

This clonotype turned up a few times. The CDR3 loop is CASSLRSDIFSYEQYF. CDR3 bases: TGTGCCAGCAGCCTCCGCTCGGACATTTTCTCCTACGAGCAGTACTTC. The chain employs TRBV11-2 and TRBJ2-7, with D possibly being TRBD1 (5 bases). CDR1 is SGHAT, CDR2 FQNNGV, per germline. The CDR3 consists of 16 residues. The germline V and J ends were trimmed by 5 bases and 0 bases, with 17 bases remaining between them.

This clonotype was found a few times. The V call is TRBV28, the J call TRBJ1-2, with TRBD1 matching 7 bases. The CDR3 length is 12 residues. Trimming cost V 5 bases and J 13 bases; bases outside gene matches: 10. Germline assignment: CDR1 MDHEN and CDR2 SYDVKM. The CDR3 reads CASSIPRTGLTF. The CDR3 nucleotides read TGTGCCAGCAGTATCCCTCGGACAGGACTCACCTTC.

This clonotype has a count of ten or more. CDR3 DNA sequence: TGTGCCAGCGGGGGATATCGGGGAAATTTGAACACCGGGGAGCTGTTTTTT. It encodes CASGGYRGNLNTGELFF. V gene TRBV28 combines with J gene TRBJ2-2; D may match TRBD1 or TRBD2 (5 bases each). Germline CDR1 and CDR2: MDHEN and SYDVKM. This CDR3 spans 17 amino acids. Trimming pared 8 bases from V and 1 base from J, leaving 20 bases between.

The rearrangement uses TRBV28 and TRBJ1-1; D is uncertain. Trimming left V 8 bases short and J 4 bases short, with 17 bases between. The germline V gene encodes CDR1 MDHEN and CDR2 SYDVKM. The CDR3 loop spans 14 amino acids. The CDR3 region is CASGGGAEGTEAFF. The CDR3 nucleotides are TGTGCCAGCGGAGGAGGAGCAGAGGGCACTGAAGCTTTCTTT. The variable domain in full, completed from reference TRBV28 and TRBJ1-1, reads DVKVTQSSRYLVKRTGEKVFLECVQDMDHENMFWYRQDPGLGLRLIYFSYDVKMKEKGDIPEGYSVSREKKERFSLILESASTNQTSMYLCASGGGAEGTEAFFGQGTRLTVV.

The rearrangement joins TRBV20-1 to TRBJ1-6; TRBD1 matches 9 bases. Germline CDR1 DFQATT, CDR2 SNEGSKA (reference sequence). The CDR3 totals 13 residues. The V gene end was trimmed by 5 bases and the J gene end by 10 bases; junction bases not matched to a gene: 6. In nucleotides, the CDR3 is TGCAGTGCTCTACAGGGGGCAGAATCACCCCTCCACTTT. This codes for CSALQGAESPLHF.

In this sample, this clonotype turned up a few times. The chain is built from TRBV9 and TRBJ2-3; TRBD1 is a possible D gene (5 bases). The ends were cut back, 3 bases at V and 6 bases at J, with 8 bases in the middle. Germline V gives CDR1 SGDLS, CDR2 YYNGEE. The CDR3 has 12 amino acids. In nucleotides, the CDR3 is TGTGCCAGCAGCGCCAGACAGGATACGCAGTATTTT. It is translated as CASSARQDTQYF.

This clonotype showed up many times. This chain joins TRBV5-1 and TRBJ1-1; TRBD1 might be the D (6 bases). CDR3 length: 14 residues. V was trimmed by 4 bases and J by 0 bases, leaving 10 bases between them. Germline lookup yields CDR1 SGHRS and CDR2 YFSETQ. CDR3 sequence reads: CASSRGDMNTEAFF. The CDR3 DNA reads TGCGCCAGCAGCAGGGGGGATATGAACACTGAAGCTTTCTTT.

The chain couples TRBV20-1 to TRBJ1-6; no clear D gene. The CDR3 is made up of 14 amino acids. Germline V lookup: CDR1 DFQATT, CDR2 SNEGSKA (reference sequence). V gave up 8 bases and J gave up 4 bases, with 15 bases separating them. In nucleotides, the CDR3 is TGCAGTCCTCTAAGGGCGGATTATAATTCACCCCTCCACTTT. It specifies CSPLRADYNSPLHF.

The table lists this clonotype with many counts. This chain links TRBV24-1 with TRBJ2-5, with D maybe TRBD2 (5 bases). The germline gives CDR1 KGHDR, CDR2 SFDVKD. The CDR3 contains 13 residues. CDR3 region: CVSSLKRQETQYF. The CDR3 DNA reads TGTGTATCGAGCCTAAAGCGGCAAGAGACCCAGTACTTC.